The rows below give T cell receptor beta chains drawn from one sample of a study of blood T cell repertoires in COVID-19. Some clones are missing from TCRdb's copy, which holds only in-frame ones; the method was immunoSEQ multiplex PCR. This repertoire shows 140,000 or so clones, about 76% found once; its top ten account for roughly 5.2%. Material for sequencing was peripheral blood. The source is a woman in her seventies with COVID-19, enrolled during active disease. CDR3s include the opening cysteine and the closing phenylalanine or tryptophan. Each record gives: D gene, J gene, clone size, V gene, CDR3 DNA, CDR3 protein. The D gene is left open where the match is weak. Expanded clones get a size class; other rows say once, few or many, or leave the size out.

D: TRBD1; J: TRBJ1-5; size: NA; V: TRBV18; DNA: TGTGCCAGCTCACCGAAGGAAGGGGGCGAGCAGCCCCAGCATTTT; CDR3: CASSPKEGGEQPQHF
D: TRBD1; J: TRBJ2-2; size: NA; V: TRBV7-8; DNA: TGTGCCAGCAGCCCGCGGGACAGGGCGACCGGGGAGCTGTTTTTT; CDR3: CASSPRDRATGELFF
D: NA; J: TRBJ1-4; size: NA; V: TRBV7-2; DNA: TGTGCCAGCAGCTTAGGCGACGGAGGGAATGAAAAACTGTTTTTT; CDR3: CASSLGDGGNEKLFF
D: TRBD1; J: TRBJ1-4; size: NA; V: TRBV12-3/TRBV12-4; DNA: TGTGCCAGCAGACGTTCTACAGGGGCTGGTTTGTTTTTT; CDR3: CASRRSTGAGLFF
D: NA; J: TRBJ2-7; size: once; V: TRBV7-9; DNA: TGTGCCAGCAGCTCCCATCCCCGGGCGGGCTTGAACGTGGGATACGAGCAGTACTTC; CDR3: CASSSHPRAGLNVGYEQYF
D: NA; J: TRBJ2-1; size: once; V: TRBV28; DNA: TGTGCCAGCGGGGGGAACTACAATGAGCAGTTCTTC; CDR3: CASGGNYNEQFF
D: TRBD2; J: TRBJ2-5; size: NA; V: TRBV9; DNA: TGTGCCAGCAGCCCCGGGGCTAGCGGATTAGGGGAGACCCAGTACTTC; CDR3: CASSPGASGLGETQYF
D: TRBD2; J: TRBJ2-2; size: NA; V: TRBV5-3; DNA: TGTGCCAGAAGCCAGGGGACTAGTAATCCCGGGGAGCTGTTTTTT; CDR3: CARSQGTSNPGELFF
D: TRBD1; J: TRBJ2-5; size: NA; V: TRBV29-1; DNA: TGCAGCGTTCGGGACAGACCCAAAGAGACCCAGTACTTC; CDR3: CSVRDRPKETQYF
D: TRBD2; J: TRBJ2-2; size: once; V: TRBV7-3; DNA: TGTGCCAGCAGCTCCCCAAGGGGTAGCGGGGGTTCCACCGGGGAGCTGTTTTTT; CDR3: CASSSPRGSGGSTGELFF
D: TRBD2; J: TRBJ2-1; size: NA; V: TRBV7-6; DNA: TGTGCCAGCAGCTTAGTAGGACTAGCGGGGGTGTCCTACAATGAGCAGTTCTTC; CDR3: CASSLVGLAGVSYNEQFF
D: NA; J: TRBJ2-7; size: NA; V: TRBV5-1; DNA: TGCGCCAGCAGCTTGGGGGGGACTCATCGTTACGAGCAGTACTTC; CDR3: CASSLGGTHRYEQYF
D: NA; J: TRBJ2-7; size: many; V: TRBV10-3; DNA: TGTGCCATCAGTGAGGGGGGACAACCAAACTACGAGCAGTACTTC; CDR3: CAISEGGQPNYEQYF
D: NA; J: TRBJ2-7; size: NA; V: TRBV25-1; DNA: TGTGCCAGCAGTCCAAACAGGGGAGGCGGATACGAGCAGTACTTC; CDR3: CASSPNRGGGYEQYF
D: NA; J: TRBJ1-4; size: once; V: TRBV5-5; DNA: TGTGCCAGCAGCCCAAGCCTAGGGGCCGCGGAGGAAAAACTGTTTTTT; CDR3: CASSPSLGAAEEKLFF
D: TRBD1; J: TRBJ1-2; size: NA; V: TRBV7-2; DNA: TGTGCCAGCAGCCAAGGACAGGGGGCTAACTATGGCTACACCTTC; CDR3: CASSQGQGANYGYTF
D: TRBD1; J: TRBJ1-1; size: NA; V: TRBV4-1; DNA: TGCGCCAGCAGCCCCACCAGGGGGCGCGGCACTGAAGCTTTCTTT; CDR3: CASSPTRGRGTEAFF
D: TRBD1; J: TRBJ1-4; size: NA; V: TRBV2; DNA: TGTGCCAGCACGGTCCGACAGGGGGTGGGGGAAAAACTGTTTTTT; CDR3: CASTVRQGVGEKLFF
D: TRBD2; J: TRBJ2-5; size: NA; V: TRBV5-1; DNA: TGCGCCAGCAGCATACTAGCGGGGGAAGCCTTAGAGACCCAGTACTTC; CDR3: CASSILAGEALETQYF
D: TRBD2; J: TRBJ2-5; size: NA; V: TRBV27; DNA: TGTGCCAGCAGCCTCAGCCCACTAGCGGGGGGGCTTCAAGGGACCCAGTACTTC; CDR3: CASSLSPLAGGLQGTQYF
D: NA; J: TRBJ2-1; size: once; V: TRBV5-4; DNA: TGTGCCAGCAGCTTGACAGGTGGCAATGAGCAGTTCTTC; CDR3: CASSLTGGNEQFF
D: NA; J: TRBJ2-7; size: NA; V: TRBV11-2; DNA: TGTGCCAGCAGCTTTGGGGGCTCCAGCTCCTACGAGCAGTACTTC; CDR3: CASSFGGSSSYEQYF
D: TRBD2; J: TRBJ2-2; size: once; V: TRBV15; DNA: TGTGCCACCAGCAGGGGGACCGGGACTAGCGGGGCCGGGGAGCTGTTTTTT; CDR3: CATSRGTGTSGAGELFF
D: NA; J: TRBJ1-6; size: NA; V: TRBV6-2/TRBV6-3; DNA: TGTGCCAGCAGTTACTCCAGGGGTGTTGGAAGATCACCCCTCCACTTT; CDR3: CASSYSRGVGRSPLHF
D: TRBD1; J: TRBJ2-3; size: NA; V: TRBV2; DNA: TGTGCCAGCAGCCCAGTTAGGGGGCCAGATACGCAGTATTTT; CDR3: CASSPVRGPDTQYF
D: TRBD1; J: TRBJ2-1; size: NA; V: TRBV19; DNA: TGTGCCAGTAGAAAACAGGGGGCGGGCGATGAGCAGTTCTTC; CDR3: CASRKQGAGDEQFF
D: TRBD2; J: TRBJ2-3; size: NA; V: TRBV7-3; DNA: TGTGCCAGCAGCTTAACGAGTAGCGGGGGAGATACGCAGTATTTT; CDR3: CASSLTSSGGDTQYF
D: TRBD1; J: TRBJ2-5; size: NA; V: TRBV7-2; DNA: TGTGCCAGCAGCTTAGCGCCCGGGACAGGGGGTGGGGAGACCCAGTACTTC; CDR3: CASSLAPGTGGGETQYF
D: TRBD1; J: TRBJ1-2; size: NA; V: TRBV6-5; DNA: TGTGCCAGCAGTACCAGGGGGGCGAGCTATGGCTACACCTTC; CDR3: CASSTRGASYGYTF
D: NA; J: TRBJ1-2; size: NA; V: TRBV30; DNA: TGTGCCTGGAGTCCCAGGACCAGAGGGAGTGGCTACACCTTC; CDR3: CAWSPRTRGSGYTF
D: NA; J: TRBJ2-2; size: NA; V: TRBV5-1; DNA: TGCGCCAGCAGCTTCGAGGCTTACACCGGGGAGCTGTTTTTT; CDR3: CASSFEAYTGELFF
D: NA; J: TRBJ1-1; size: NA; V: TRBV5-1; DNA: TGCGCCAGCAGCTTGTCACAGATGAACACTGAAGCTTTCTTT; CDR3: CASSLSQMNTEAFF
D: NA; J: TRBJ2-1; size: NA; V: TRBV7-2; DNA: TGTGCCAGCAGCTTATTGGAGCGGAGTAACTACTACAATGAGCAGTTCTTC; CDR3: CASSLLERSNYYNEQFF
D: NA; J: TRBJ2-1; size: NA; V: TRBV30; DNA: TGTGCCTGGAGTGGGGGCTCCCCCTGGGGTGAGCAGTTCTTC; CDR3: CAWSGGSPWGEQFF
D: TRBD1; J: TRBJ1-1; size: NA; V: TRBV15; DNA: TGTGCCACCAGCGAGTACAGGGGGCCGAACATTGAAGCTTTCTTT; CDR3: CATSEYRGPNIEAFF
D: TRBD1; J: TRBJ2-5; size: once; V: TRBV6-5; DNA: TGTGCCAGCAGCTTTGACAGGGGGAAAGAGACCCAGTACTTC; CDR3: CASSFDRGKETQYF
D: TRBD1; J: TRBJ1-1; size: NA; V: TRBV4-2; DNA: TGTGCCAGCAGCCAGAGGCAGGGGGCCCCTGAAGCTTTCTTT; CDR3: CASSQRQGAPEAFF
D: NA; J: TRBJ1-6; size: NA; V: TRBV28; DNA: TGTGCCAGCAGTTTAAGTAGCTCCTATAATTCACCCCTCCACTTT; CDR3: CASSLSSSYNSPLHF
D: TRBD1; J: TRBJ1-5; size: many; V: TRBV7-9; DNA: TGTGCCAGCAGCTTAGGGACAGGGGCCCAGCCCCAGCATTTT; CDR3: CASSLGTGAQPQHF
D: TRBD2; J: TRBJ2-1; size: NA; V: TRBV6-6; DNA: TGTGCCAGCAGATTAATGGGACTAGCGCGATATGAGCAGTTCTTC; CDR3: CASRLMGLARYEQFF
D: TRBD1; J: TRBJ1-6; size: NA; V: TRBV18; DNA: TGTGCCAGCTCACCACAGGGGGCGAGTAATTCACCCCTCCACTTT; CDR3: CASSPQGASNSPLHF
D: NA; J: TRBJ1-1; size: NA; V: TRBV28; DNA: TGTGCCAGCATATCCGGAGATCCCGGACATCAGTACTCTCGAAGCACTGAAGCTTTCTTT; CDR3: CASISGDPGHQYSRSTEAFF
D: TRBD1; J: TRBJ2-7; size: NA; V: TRBV7-2; DNA: TGTGCCAGCAGCCCGCGGACAGGGGGCGAATACGAGCAGTACTTC; CDR3: CASSPRTGGEYEQYF
D: NA; J: TRBJ1-2; size: NA; V: TRBV5-4; DNA: TGTGCCAGCAGCTTCCCGGGGGATGGGGCGTGGGGCTACACCTTC; CDR3: CASSFPGDGAWGYTF
D: NA; J: TRBJ2-7; size: NA; V: TRBV5-8; DNA: TGTGCCAGCAGCTTCTCCCCGCGGCAGGGATACGAGCAGTACTTC; CDR3: CASSFSPRQGYEQYF